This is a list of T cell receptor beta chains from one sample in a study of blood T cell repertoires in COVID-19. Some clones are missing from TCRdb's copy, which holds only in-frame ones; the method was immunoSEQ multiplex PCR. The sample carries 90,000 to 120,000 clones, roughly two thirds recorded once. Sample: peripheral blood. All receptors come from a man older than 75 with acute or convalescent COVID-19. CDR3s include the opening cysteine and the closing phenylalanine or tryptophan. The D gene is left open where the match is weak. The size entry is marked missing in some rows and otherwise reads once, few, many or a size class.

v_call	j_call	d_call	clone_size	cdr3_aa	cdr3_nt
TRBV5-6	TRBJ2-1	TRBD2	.	CASSLERLAGFNEQFF	TGTGCCAGCAGCTTGGAGCGACTAGCGGGATTCAATGAGCAGTTCTTC
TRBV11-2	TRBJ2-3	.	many	CASSLLQGPNTQYF	TGTGCCAGCAGCTTACTACAGGGTCCAAATACGCAGTATTTT
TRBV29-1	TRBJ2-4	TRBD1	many	CSVVDRDSKNIQYF	TGCAGCGTGGTGGACCGGGACAGTAAAAACATTCAGTACTTC
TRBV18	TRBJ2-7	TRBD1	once	CASSPARGSYEQYF	TGTGCCAGCTCACCGGCCAGGGGGAGTTACGAGCAGTACTTC
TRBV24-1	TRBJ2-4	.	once	CATSAGGGSIDIQYF	TGTGCCACCAGTGCGGGGGGCGGGAGCATTGACATTCAGTACTTC
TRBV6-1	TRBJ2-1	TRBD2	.	CASSVMAGGTYNEQFF	TGTGCCAGCAGTGTGATGGCGGGGGGAACCTACAATGAGCAGTTCTTC
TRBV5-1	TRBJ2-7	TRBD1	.	CASSLSPAGTGGYEQYF	TGCGCCAGCAGCTTGTCACCTGCCGGGACAGGGGGCTACGAGCAGTACTTC
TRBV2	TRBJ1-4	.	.	CASRLTGINEKLFF	TGTGCCAGCAGACTAACAGGGATAAATGAAAAACTGTTTTTT
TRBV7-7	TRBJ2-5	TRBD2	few	CASSFAGEETQYF	TGTGCTAGCAGCTTCGCGGGAGAAGAGACCCAGTACTTC
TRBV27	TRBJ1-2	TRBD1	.	CASSFADRGGYTF	TGTGCCAGCAGTTTTGCGGACAGGGGTGGCTACACCTTC
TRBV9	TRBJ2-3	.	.	CASSVRQEELDTQYF	TGTGCCAGCAGCGTCAGACAGGAGGAGTTAGATACGCAGTATTTT
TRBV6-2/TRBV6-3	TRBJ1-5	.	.	CASSFTSRNQPQHF	TGTGCCAGCAGTTTCACAAGTCGCAATCAGCCCCAGCATTTT
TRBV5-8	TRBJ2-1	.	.	CASSPGVDSGLYNEQFF	TGTGCCAGCAGCCCTGGGGTGGATAGCGGACTTTACAATGAGCAGTTCTTC
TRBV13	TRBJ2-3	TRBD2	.	CASSTLAETSTDTQYF	TGTGCCAGCAGCACCCTAGCGGAGACTAGCACAGATACGCAGTATTTT
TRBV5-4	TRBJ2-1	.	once	CASTAGSSYNEQFF	TGTGCCAGCACCGCGGGGAGCTCCTACAATGAGCAGTTCTTC
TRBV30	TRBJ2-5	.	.	CACTRQETQYF	TGTGCCTGTACACGACAAGAGACCCAGTACTTC
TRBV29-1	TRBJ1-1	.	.	CSVDPHGRRTEAFF	TGCAGCGTTGATCCCCACGGGCGGAGGACTGAAGCTTTCTTT
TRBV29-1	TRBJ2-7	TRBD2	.	CSVTSSGTSRVYF	TGCAGCGTCACCTCCTCCGGGACTAGCCGGGTCTACTTC
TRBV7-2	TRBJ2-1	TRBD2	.	CASGGLAGAGEQFF	TGTGCCAGCGGGGGACTAGCGGGAGCCGGAGAGCAGTTCTTC
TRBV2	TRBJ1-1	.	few	CATLPILNREAFF	TGTGCCACACTTCCGATACTGAACCGGGAAGCTTTCTTT
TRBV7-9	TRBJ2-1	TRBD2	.	CASSLGALAAYNEQFF	TGTGCCAGCAGCTTAGGGGCCCTAGCGGCCTACAATGAGCAGTTCTTC
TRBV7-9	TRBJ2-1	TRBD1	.	CASSRQGRNEQFF	TGTGCCAGCTCCAGACAGGGAAGGAATGAGCAGTTCTTC
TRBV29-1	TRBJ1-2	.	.	CSVEESSGAGYTF	TGCAGCGTTGAAGAATCGTCAGGCGCTGGCTACACCTTC
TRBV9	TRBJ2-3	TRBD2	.	CASSAGLASDTQYF	TGTGCCAGCAGCGCCGGACTAGCCTCCGATACGCAGTATTTT
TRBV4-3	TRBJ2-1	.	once	CASSQDVGGSYNEQFF	TGCGCCAGCAGCCAAGATGTGGGGGGCTCCTACAATGAGCAGTTCTTC
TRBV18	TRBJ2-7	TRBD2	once	CASSSTSGSHEQYF	TGTGCCAGCTCATCCACTAGCGGGAGCCACGAGCAGTACTTC
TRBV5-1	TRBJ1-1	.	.	CASSLVAPRKAFF	TGCGCCAGCAGCTTGGTCGCCCCGCGGAAAGCTTTCTTT
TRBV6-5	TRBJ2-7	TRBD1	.	CASNRDRFYEQYF	TGTGCCAGCAACCGGGACAGATTCTACGAGCAGTACTTC
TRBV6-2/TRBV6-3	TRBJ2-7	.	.	CASSYSSVGIPYEQYF	TGTGCCAGCAGTTACTCGAGCGTAGGCATCCCCTACGAGCAGTACTTC
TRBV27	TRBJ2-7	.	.	CASSTRDGSSYEQYF	TGTGCCAGCAGCACAAGGGACGGGAGCTCCTACGAGCAGTACTTC
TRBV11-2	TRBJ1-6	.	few	CASSRGSYNSPLHF	TGTGCCAGCAGTCGGGGGAGTTACAATTCACCCCTCCACTTT
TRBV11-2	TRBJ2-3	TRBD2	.	CASSPTGTSGGTDTQYF	TGTGCCAGCAGCCCGACCGGGACTAGCGGGGGCACAGATACGCAGTATTTT
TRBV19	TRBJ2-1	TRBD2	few	CASRPSGRAGANEQFF	TGTGCCAGTAGGCCTAGCGGGAGGGCCGGGGCTAATGAGCAGTTCTTC
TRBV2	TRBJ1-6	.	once	CASRGQVPNSPLHF	TGTGCCAGCAGGGGGCAGGTGCCTAATTCACCCCTCCACTTT
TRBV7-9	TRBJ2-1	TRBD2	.	CASSTSGMLNNEQFF	TGTGCCAGCAGCACTAGCGGGATGTTGAACAATGAGCAGTTCTTC
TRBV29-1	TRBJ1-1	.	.	CSVAPGNTEAFF	TGCAGCGTTGCCCCGGGGAACACTGAAGCTTTCTTT
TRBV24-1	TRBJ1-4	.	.	CATSGGRRESEKLFF	TGTGCCACCAGTGGCGGGCGGAGGGAGAGTGAAAAACTGTTTTTT
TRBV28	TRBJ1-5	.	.	CASSLRQSLSNQPQHF	TGTGCCAGCAGTTTAAGACAGTCACTTAGCAATCAGCCCCAGCATTTT
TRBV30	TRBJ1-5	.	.	CAWSGQGNQPQHF	TGTGCCTGGAGTGGGCAGGGGAATCAGCCCCAGCATTTT
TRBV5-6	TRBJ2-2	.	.	CASSLVFGELFF	TGTGCCAGCAGCTTGGTCTTCGGGGAGCTGTTTTTT
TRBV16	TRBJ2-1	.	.	CASSQFGAGVGNEQFF	TGTGCCAGCAGCCAATTTGGGGCAGGGGTAGGCAACGAGCAGTTCTTC
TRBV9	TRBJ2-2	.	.	CASNPGGKNTGELFF	TGTGCCAGCAACCCCGGCGGTAAGAACACCGGGGAGCTGTTTTTT